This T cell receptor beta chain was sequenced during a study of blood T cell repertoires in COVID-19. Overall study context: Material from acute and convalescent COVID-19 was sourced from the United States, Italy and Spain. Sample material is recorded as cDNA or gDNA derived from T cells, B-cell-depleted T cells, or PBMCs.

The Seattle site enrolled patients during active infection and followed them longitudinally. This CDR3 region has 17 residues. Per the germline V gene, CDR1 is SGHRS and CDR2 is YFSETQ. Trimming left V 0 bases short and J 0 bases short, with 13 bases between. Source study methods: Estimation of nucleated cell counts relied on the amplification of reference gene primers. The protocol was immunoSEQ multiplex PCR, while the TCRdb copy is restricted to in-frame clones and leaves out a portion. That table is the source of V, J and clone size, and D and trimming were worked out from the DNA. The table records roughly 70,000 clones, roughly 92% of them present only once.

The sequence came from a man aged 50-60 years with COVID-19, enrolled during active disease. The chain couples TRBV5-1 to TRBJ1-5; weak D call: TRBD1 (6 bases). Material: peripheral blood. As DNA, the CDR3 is TGCGCCAGCAGCTTGGACGGGGGGCCGTATAGCAATCAGCCCCAGCATTTT. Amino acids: CASSLDGGPYSNQPQHF.